One sample yielded the 8 T cell receptor beta chains listed below, sequenced in a study of blood T cell repertoires in COVID-19. Generated by immunoSEQ multiplex PCR, the TCRdb table keeps only in-frame clones and is missing some. The sample lists over 250,000 clones; roughly nine tenths were seen once. The sample was peripheral blood. Receptors were obtained from a woman aged 25 to 39 with COVID-19, enrolled during active disease.

The chain links TRBV27 to TRBJ2-3, with 7 bases matching TRBD2. The CDR3 extends over 13 amino acids. V gave up 5 bases and J gave up 4 bases; unmatched junction bases: 3. Per the germline V gene, CDR1 is MNHEY and CDR2 is SMNVEV (reference sequence). This chain's CDR3 is CASSRAGPDTQYF. The CDR3 nucleotides read TGTGCCAGCAGTAGAGCGGGACCAGATACGCAGTATTTT.

This chain links TRBV2 with TRBJ1-5; D perhaps matches TRBD1 (5 bases). The germline V gene encodes CDR1 SNHLY and CDR2 FYNNEI. CDR3 length: 13 amino acids. V gave up 7 bases and J gave up 2 bases, with 9 bases separating them. In DNA form, the CDR3 reads TGTGCCAGCACTTTGACAGGCAATCAGCCCCAGCATTTT. This encodes CASTLTGNQPQHF.

This rearrangement joins TRBV5-4 to TRBJ2-1; D might be TRBD2 (7 bases). Trimming left V 3 bases short and J 4 bases short, with 17 bases between. Germline V gene lookup returns CDR1 SGHNT and CDR2 YYREEE (reference sequence). The CDR3 length is 16 residues. This CDR3 is CASSSGGQGIYNEQFF. In nucleotides, the CDR3 is TGTGCCAGCAGCTCGGGGGGTCAGGGGATTTACAATGAGCAGTTCTTC. The full variable domain, its missing parts supplied by reference TRBV5-4 and TRBJ2-1, is ETGVTQSPTHLIKTRGQQVTLRCSSQSGHNTVSWYQQALGQGPQFIFQYYREEENGRGNFPPRFSGLQFPNYSSELNVNALELDDSALYLCASSSGGQGIYNEQFFGPGTRLTVL.

V usage is TRBV7-2 and J usage is TRBJ2-1; 8 bases line up with TRBD2. The CDR3 spans 15 residues. The V and J ends lost 8 bases and 3 bases, in that order; junction bases with no gene match: 9. The V gene's germline CDR1 is SGHTA and CDR2 FQGNSA. CDR3 DNA sequence: TGTGCCAGCGGCGAAGCGGGAGTCATCTACAATGAGCAGTTCTTC. It translates to CASGEAGVIYNEQFF.

CDR3 sequence reads: CASSQGSGLYNSPLHF. CDR3 in DNA: TGTGCCAGCAGTCAGGGGTCAGGACTCTATAATTCACCCCTCCACTTT. V gene TRBV7-9 combines with J gene TRBJ1-6, with D possibly matching TRBD1 (6 bases). V was pared by 6 bases and J by 3 bases, with 15 bases between. The CDR3 covers 16 residues. Germline V CDR1 and CDR2: SEHNR, FQNEAQ (reference sequence).

This chain uses TRBV2 with TRBJ2-3; TRBD2 aligns across 11 bases. J lost 4 bases, V lost 2 bases, and 11 bases had no gene match. The CDR3 is made up of 18 amino acids. Germline V gene lookup returns CDR1 SNHLY and CDR2 FYNNEI. For the CDR3, the DNA is TGTGCCAGCAGTGAAACAACGCTAGCGGGAGGATGGGCAGATACGCAGTATTTT. Protein sequence: CASSETTLAGGWADTQYF.

The chain couples TRBV30 to TRBJ1-6, with 8 bases fitting TRBD1. Looked up from germline, CDR1 is GTSNPN and CDR2 is SVGIG (reference sequence). J lost 9 bases, V lost 4 bases, and 14 bases had no gene match. This CDR3 has 16 residues. The CDR3, as DNA: TGTGCCTGGACCGACTTCCGGACAGGGAAATCTTCACCCCTCCACTTT. It specifies CAWTDFRTGKSSPLHF.

The chain has TRBV24-1 and TRBJ2-1; TRBD2 matches 8 bases. The CDR3 spans 15 residues. The ends lost 8 bases at V and 8 bases at J; junction bases unmatched: 13. Per germline, CDR1 KGHDR and CDR2 SFDVKD. This chain's CDR3 is CATTGDSGNLDEQFF. The CDR3 DNA sequence: TGTGCCACCACCGGAGATAGCGGGAACCTTGATGAGCAGTTCTTC.